Each of the 5 T cell receptor beta chains below was sequenced from the same sample in a study of CD4 T cells in relation to SARS-CoV-2 and coronaviruses. Only in-frame clones appear in the TCRdb table, and some are missing; sequencing was by immunoSEQ multiplex PCR. The data hold about 70,000 clones, with 85% to 90% observed a single time. CD4+ T cells from unexposed donors were obtained before the COVID-19 pandemic (2011-2018). Source material: memory CD4+ T cells from PBMCs. Receptors originate from a human donor in good health.

CDR3 sequence reads: CASSWGTGSYEQYF. CDR3 coding DNA: TGTGCCAGTAGTTGGGGGACAGGTTCCTACGAGCAGTACTTC. This chain uses TRBV19 with TRBJ2-7; TRBD1 matches 8 bases. V shed 5 bases and J 1 base; nucleotides not matched to a gene: 4. CDR1 and CDR2 from the germline V gene are LNHDA and SQIVND (reference sequence). The length of the CDR3 is 14 residues.

This sequence joins TRBV5-1 and TRBJ1-4; 8 positions agree with TRBD1. The ends lost 3 bases at V and 6 bases at J; junction bases unmatched: 4. Per the germline V gene, CDR1 is SGHRS and CDR2 is YFSETQ. The CDR3 is 14 amino acids. This chain's CDR3 is CASSSTGEDEKLFF. DNA of the CDR3: TGCGCCAGCAGCTCGACAGGGGAGGATGAAAAACTGTTTTTT.

The chain is built from TRBV6-2 or TRBV6-3 and TRBJ2-7; D is possibly TRBD1 (6 bases). This CDR3 has 15 amino acids. Trimming stripped 7 bases from V and 3 bases from J, with 19 bases between. Per the germline V gene, CDR1 is MNHEY and CDR2 is SVGEGT. Written as DNA, the CDR3 is TGTGCCAGCATCCCCCGTCAGGACAGAGTCTACGAGCAGTACTTC. Translation gives CASIPRQDRVYEQYF.

The rearrangement links TRBV5-1 to TRBJ2-2, with TRBD1 matching over 7 bases. This CDR3 region has 15 residues. Per the germline V gene, CDR1 is SGHRS and CDR2 is YFSETQ. V was clipped by 4 bases and J by 5 bases; unmatched bases: 8. Written as DNA, the CDR3 is TGCGCCAGCAGCCCCGGACAGGCGGAGACCGGGGAGCTGTTTTTT. Translated, it gives CASSPGQAETGELFF.

The sample holds one count of this clone. The genes are TRBV27 and TRBJ2-2, with TRBD2 as a possible D gene (5 bases). V lost 5 bases to trimming and J lost 1 base, with 8 bases between them. Germline CDR1 MNHEY, CDR2 SMNVEV (reference sequence). CDR3 length: 14 amino acids. CDR3 nucleotide sequence: TGTGCCAGCAGTCCGGGGAGGAACACCGGGGAGCTGTTTTTT. Amino acid sequence: CASSPGRNTGELFF.